This T cell receptor (beta chain) was sequenced during a study of identical twins. MiXCR, run by TCRdb on the 5' RACE reads, gives a single entry per CDR3 protein. The sample consists of 500,000 or so distinct CDR3 sequences, 20% to 25% of them appearing once. The CDR3 is made up of 12 amino acids. Per the germline V gene, CDR1 is SNHLY and CDR2 is FYNNEI. The germline V and J ends were trimmed by 5 bases and 1 base, with 5 bases remaining between them. These data were likewise used in another study, on T cells expressing NK-cell markers. From that report: These same clonotypes (in four donors) also led the CD3+CD56-NKG2C+ fraction.

The sequenced material came from CD4+ T cells sorted from blood. The J gene is TRBJ1-2, the V gene TRBV2; no firm D call. The sequence came from a young woman in good health. DNA of the CDR3: TGTGCCAGCAGTACGTTTAACTATGGCTACACCTTC. Translation gives CASSTFNYGYTF.